This T cell receptor (beta chain) was identified in a study of early T cells in non-severe SARS-CoV-2 infection. This CDR3 spans 14 amino acids. J gave up 1 base and V 2 bases, and 3 bases lay outside the gene matches. The germline gives CDR1 DFQATT, CDR2 SNEGSKA (reference sequence). This clonotype was counted ten times or more. Its antigen is not identified. General study points: Private and CD4 specificities were missed by VDJdb matching, skewed to anti-spike CD8.

MiXCR, run by TCRdb on the 5' RACE reads, gives a single entry per CDR3 protein. The sample includes 30,000 to 45,000 distinct CDR3 sequences, around 4.5% of them seen just once. The J gene is TRBJ1-1, the V gene TRBV20-1; 8 bases align to TRBD1. Input material: whole blood. The TCR originated in an adult who was a healthcare worker with PCR-confirmed SARS-CoV-2 infection or an uninfected control (not recorded which). CDR3 amino acids: CSARPGGANTEAFF. As DNA, the CDR3 is TGCAGTGCTAGACCAGGGGGCGCGAACACTGAAGCTTTCTTT.